Listed below are T cell receptor beta chains from one sample, sequenced in a study of T cell repertoires in cytomegalovirus infection. TCRdb analysed the reads with MiXCR anew, one entry per CDR3 protein. The sample records a few hundred thousand distinct CDR3 sequences, over 20% being singletons. The sequenced sample consisted of CD8+ T cells from PBMCs. The source of these receptors is a human donor in good health (CMV status not recorded). Some clones in this sample may be carry-over from other donors' samples. Each CDR3 is given with its conserved first and last residue. The order of the fields is J gene, D gene, clone size, V gene, CDR3 DNA, CDR3 protein. The D gene is left open where the match is weak. Expanded clones are given a class, and other clones once, few, many or no size at all.

j_call: TRBJ1-1
d_call: -
clone_size: many
v_call: TRBV5-1
cdr3_nt: TGCGCCAGCAGCCTGAACCCTGGGTCGAACACTGAAGCTTTCTTT
cdr3_aa: CASSLNPGSNTEAFF

j_call: TRBJ1-2
d_call: -
clone_size: -
v_call: TRBV14
cdr3_nt: TGTGCCAGCAGCCAAGCTACAACAGGGTTCCCCGCTGGCTACACCTTC
cdr3_aa: CASSQATTGFPAGYTF

j_call: TRBJ2-7
d_call: -
clone_size: -
v_call: TRBV29-1
cdr3_nt: TGCAGCGTTGAAAACTCTGCCTACGAGCAGTACTTC
cdr3_aa: CSVENSAYEQYF

j_call: TRBJ2-3
d_call: -
clone_size: many
v_call: TRBV20-1
cdr3_nt: TGCAGTGCTAGTGGGGCCGGGCACACAGATACGCAGTATTTT
cdr3_aa: CSASGAGHTDTQYF

j_call: TRBJ2-1
d_call: -
clone_size: few
v_call: TRBV19
cdr3_nt: TGTGCCAGTACCCCCGGGCCAAACAATGAGCAGTTCTTC
cdr3_aa: CASTPGPNNEQFF

j_call: TRBJ1-1
d_call: -
clone_size: many
v_call: TRBV19
cdr3_nt: TGTGCCAGTCAAATCGGGACTGAAGCTTTCTTT
cdr3_aa: CASQIGTEAFF

j_call: TRBJ2-3
d_call: TRBD2
clone_size: -
v_call: TRBV28
cdr3_nt: TGTGCCAGCAGTTTATCGGCTAGCGGGGACACAGATACGCAGTATTTT
cdr3_aa: CASSLSASGDTDTQYF

j_call: TRBJ2-1
d_call: TRBD2
clone_size: -
v_call: TRBV7-9
cdr3_nt: TGTGCCAGCAGCTTAGGAGGTCTAGCGGATGAGCAGTTCTTC
cdr3_aa: CASSLGGLADEQFF

j_call: TRBJ1-1
d_call: -
clone_size: few
v_call: TRBV29-1
cdr3_nt: TGCAGCGTTGGCGGGGGATACACTGAAGCTTTCTTT
cdr3_aa: CSVGGGYTEAFF

j_call: TRBJ1-1
d_call: -
clone_size: -
v_call: TRBV6-4
cdr3_nt: TGTGATGGGCAGGGGAACACTGAAGCTTTCTTT
cdr3_aa: CDGQGNTEAFF

j_call: TRBJ2-7
d_call: -
clone_size: -
v_call: TRBV20-1
cdr3_nt: TGCAGTGCTAGGGTCAGGGGAGGGTTCTCCTACGAGCAGTACTTC
cdr3_aa: CSARVRGGFSYEQYF

j_call: TRBJ2-3
d_call: TRBD2
clone_size: -
v_call: TRBV7-9
cdr3_nt: TGTGCCAGCTTACTAGCGGGGGCCAGCACAGATACGCAGTATTTT
cdr3_aa: CASLLAGASTDTQYF

j_call: TRBJ2-1
d_call: -
clone_size: many
v_call: TRBV18
cdr3_nt: TGTGCCAGCTCACCTCTTGGAGGGGTCGAAGAGCAGTTCTTC
cdr3_aa: CASSPLGGVEEQFF

j_call: TRBJ2-7
d_call: TRBD2
clone_size: few
v_call: TRBV7-4
cdr3_nt: TGTGCCAGCAGCGGTGGGGCTAGCGGGGGTTCCTACGAGCAGTACTTC
cdr3_aa: CASSGGASGGSYEQYF

j_call: TRBJ2-7
d_call: -
clone_size: many
v_call: TRBV7-8
cdr3_nt: TGTGCCAGCACCTACCGGGCAACCTACGAGCAGTACTTC
cdr3_aa: CASTYRATYEQYF

j_call: TRBJ1-1
d_call: -
clone_size: -
v_call: TRBV19
cdr3_nt: TGTGCCAGTAAGGTTAGGGCAGACACTGAAGCTTTCTTT
cdr3_aa: CASKVRADTEAFF

j_call: TRBJ2-2
d_call: TRBD2
clone_size: many
v_call: TRBV28
cdr3_nt: TGTGCCAGCCGGAGACTAGCGGGGAACACCGGGGAGCTGTTTTTT
cdr3_aa: CASRRLAGNTGELFF

j_call: TRBJ2-2
d_call: TRBD1
clone_size: many
v_call: TRBV7-9
cdr3_nt: TGTGCCAGCAGCACCCAGACAGGGCCCGACACCGGGGAGCTGTTTTTT
cdr3_aa: CASSTQTGPDTGELFF

j_call: TRBJ1-1
d_call: TRBD1
clone_size: once
v_call: TRBV14
cdr3_nt: TGTACCAGCAGCCACCTGGACAGGGGGGTAGAGAACACTGAAGCTTTCTTT
cdr3_aa: CTSSHLDRGVENTEAFF

j_call: TRBJ2-2
d_call: -
clone_size: -
v_call: TRBV7-9
cdr3_nt: TGTGCCAGCAGCTTGGGTCGGAACAACGGGGAGCTGTTTTTT
cdr3_aa: CASSLGRNNGELFF

j_call: TRBJ2-7
d_call: TRBD1
clone_size: many
v_call: TRBV12-3/TRBV12-4
cdr3_nt: TGTGCCAGCACCTCGGCGCAGGGGGAAGAGCAGTACTTC
cdr3_aa: CASTSAQGEEQYF

j_call: TRBJ2-1
d_call: -
clone_size: few
v_call: TRBV27
cdr3_nt: TGTGCCAGCAGTTTAGGAGGGGCCCACAATGAGCAGTTCTTC
cdr3_aa: CASSLGGAHNEQFF

j_call: TRBJ1-1
d_call: TRBD1
clone_size: few
v_call: TRBV20-1
cdr3_nt: TGCAGTGTTCCGGACAGGCCGAACACTGAAGCTTTCTTT
cdr3_aa: CSVPDRPNTEAFF

j_call: TRBJ2-4
d_call: -
clone_size: many
v_call: TRBV7-8
cdr3_nt: TGTGCCAGCAGCTCGGACATGGTCAAAAACATTCAGTACTTC
cdr3_aa: CASSSDMVKNIQYF

j_call: TRBJ1-2
d_call: -
clone_size: few
v_call: TRBV27
cdr3_nt: TGTGCCAGCAGTTTATCGGAGGGCAGTGGCTACACCTTC
cdr3_aa: CASSLSEGSGYTF

j_call: TRBJ1-2
d_call: -
clone_size: -
v_call: TRBV20-1
cdr3_nt: TGCAGTGCTAGAGTTCCGGGGAACTATGGCTACACCTTC
cdr3_aa: CSARVPGNYGYTF

j_call: TRBJ1-5
d_call: TRBD1
clone_size: -
v_call: TRBV6-1
cdr3_nt: TGTGCCACCAGGACAGGGGGCATCTTTGGCAATCAGCCCCAGCATTTT
cdr3_aa: CATRTGGIFGNQPQHF

j_call: TRBJ2-7
d_call: -
clone_size: few
v_call: TRBV7-6
cdr3_nt: TGTGCCAGCAGCCGTACCGGGGGTTCCTCCTACGAGCAGTACTTC
cdr3_aa: CASSRTGGSSYEQYF

j_call: TRBJ2-2
d_call: -
clone_size: many
v_call: TRBV2
cdr3_nt: TGTGCCAGCAGTGGCCAGAACACCGGGGAGCTGTTTTTT
cdr3_aa: CASSGQNTGELFF

j_call: TRBJ2-7
d_call: -
clone_size: many
v_call: TRBV7-9
cdr3_nt: TGTGCCAGCAGCCCGGAACCCCAGGGGAAAGGCTACGAGCAGTACTTC
cdr3_aa: CASSPEPQGKGYEQYF

j_call: TRBJ2-5
d_call: TRBD2
clone_size: -
v_call: TRBV2
cdr3_nt: TGTGCCAGCAGTGATGGCGGGGGGTCAACGGAGACCCAGTACTTC
cdr3_aa: CASSDGGGSTETQYF

j_call: TRBJ2-5
d_call: TRBD2
clone_size: few
v_call: TRBV12-3/TRBV12-4
cdr3_nt: TGTGCCAGCAGTTCAACTAGCGGGGGGGCAGAGACCCAGTACTTC
cdr3_aa: CASSSTSGGAETQYF

j_call: TRBJ2-5
d_call: TRBD2
clone_size: many
v_call: TRBV7-7
cdr3_nt: TGTGCCAGCAGCGACATTCGCTGGGCTAGCGGGGGCTCCCAAGAGACCCAGTACTTC
cdr3_aa: CASSDIRWASGGSQETQYF

j_call: TRBJ1-2
d_call: -
clone_size: -
v_call: TRBV20-1
cdr3_nt: TGCAGTGCTAGAGGAGATGGGGGCCACCTCACCTTC
cdr3_aa: CSARGDGGHLTF

j_call: TRBJ2-7
d_call: -
clone_size: -
v_call: TRBV15
cdr3_nt: TGTGCCACCAGCAGCGAGAAGCCCGATTGGGGGAACTACGAGCAGTACTTC
cdr3_aa: CATSSEKPDWGNYEQYF

j_call: TRBJ1-1
d_call: TRBD1
clone_size: -
v_call: TRBV20-1
cdr3_nt: TGCAGTGCTGAACAGGGGGTTGAAGCTTTCTTT
cdr3_aa: CSAEQGVEAFF

j_call: TRBJ1-1
d_call: -
clone_size: once
v_call: TRBV7-2
cdr3_nt: TGTGCCAGCAACTCGGGACTTGAAGCTTTCTTT
cdr3_aa: CASNSGLEAFF

j_call: TRBJ2-7
d_call: -
clone_size: few
v_call: TRBV7-9
cdr3_nt: TGTGCCAGCAGCTCGATTATCTACGAGCAGTACTTC
cdr3_aa: CASSSIIYEQYF

j_call: TRBJ2-1
d_call: TRBD2
clone_size: few
v_call: TRBV5-1
cdr3_nt: TGCGCCAGCAGCGGTACTAGCGGGGGGGTGGGTGAGCAGTTCTTC
cdr3_aa: CASSGTSGGVGEQFF

j_call: TRBJ2-7
d_call: -
clone_size: -
v_call: TRBV7-9
cdr3_nt: TGTGCCAGCAGCCACACTGGGGGCGGGAGAGCCTACGAGCAGTACTTC
cdr3_aa: CASSHTGGGRAYEQYF

j_call: TRBJ2-5
d_call: -
clone_size: few
v_call: TRBV30
cdr3_nt: TGTGCCTGGAGAGACAGACTCCAAGAGACCCAGTACTTC
cdr3_aa: CAWRDRLQETQYF

j_call: TRBJ2-1
d_call: -
clone_size: -
v_call: TRBV19
cdr3_nt: TGTGCCAGTAGTATAGACGGAGGGTTGCGCAATGAGCAGTTCTTC
cdr3_aa: CASSIDGGLRNEQFF

j_call: TRBJ2-2
d_call: -
clone_size: many
v_call: TRBV24-1
cdr3_nt: TGTGCCACCAGTGATGTTCCGGGACATGTCACCGGGGAGCTGTTTTTT
cdr3_aa: CATSDVPGHVTGELFF

j_call: TRBJ2-1
d_call: TRBD1
clone_size: many
v_call: TRBV12-3/TRBV12-4
cdr3_nt: TGTGCCAGCAGTGGCGGGACAGGGTTCGACAATGAGCAGTTCTTC
cdr3_aa: CASSGGTGFDNEQFF

j_call: TRBJ2-6
d_call: -
clone_size: -
v_call: TRBV27
cdr3_nt: TGTGCCAGCAGCTCACTGGATGGGGCCAACGTCCTGACTTTC
cdr3_aa: CASSSLDGANVLTF

j_call: TRBJ1-4
d_call: -
clone_size: -
v_call: TRBV4-1
cdr3_nt: TGCGCCAGCAGCCCTTGGGAGGCAACTAATGAAAAACTGTTTTTT
cdr3_aa: CASSPWEATNEKLFF

j_call: TRBJ2-3
d_call: TRBD2
clone_size: -
v_call: TRBV20-1
cdr3_nt: TGCAGTGCTAGCCCCGGACTAGCGGGGATGGTCACAGATACGCAGTATTTT
cdr3_aa: CSASPGLAGMVTDTQYF

j_call: TRBJ2-7
d_call: TRBD2
clone_size: -
v_call: TRBV20-1
cdr3_nt: TGCAGTGCTCCTGGAAGGGACTACCAGATGGGTTACGAGCAGTACTTC
cdr3_aa: CSAPGRDYQMGYEQYF

j_call: TRBJ2-7
d_call: TRBD1
clone_size: -
v_call: TRBV28
cdr3_nt: TGTGCCAGCAGTGCCACAGGGGCCTACGAGCAGTACTTC
cdr3_aa: CASSATGAYEQYF

j_call: TRBJ2-1
d_call: -
clone_size: many
v_call: TRBV7-6
cdr3_nt: TGTGCCAGCAGCCCCCACGCTTACAATGAGCAGTTCTTC
cdr3_aa: CASSPHAYNEQFF

j_call: TRBJ1-1
d_call: -
clone_size: -
v_call: TRBV12-3/TRBV12-4
cdr3_nt: TGTGCCAGCAGTACCAGGGAGAGTACCACTGAAGCTTTCTTT
cdr3_aa: CASSTRESTTEAFF

j_call: TRBJ2-5
d_call: TRBD2
clone_size: few
v_call: TRBV29-1
cdr3_nt: TGCAGCGTCAATCTAGCGGAAGAGACCCAGTACTTC
cdr3_aa: CSVNLAEETQYF

j_call: TRBJ2-1
d_call: -
clone_size: many
v_call: TRBV7-9
cdr3_nt: TGTGCCAGCAGCTTAGGTAATTTTTGGGAGCAGTTCTTC
cdr3_aa: CASSLGNFWEQFF

j_call: TRBJ1-1
d_call: -
clone_size: many
v_call: TRBV7-9
cdr3_nt: TGTGCCAGCAGCTTAGTCACGCTGGAGACTGAAGCTTTCTTT
cdr3_aa: CASSLVTLETEAFF

j_call: TRBJ2-1
d_call: -
clone_size: few
v_call: TRBV7-8
cdr3_nt: TGTGCCAGCAGCTCGGACCTCGGGATAACCAAGCAGTTCTTC
cdr3_aa: CASSSDLGITKQFF